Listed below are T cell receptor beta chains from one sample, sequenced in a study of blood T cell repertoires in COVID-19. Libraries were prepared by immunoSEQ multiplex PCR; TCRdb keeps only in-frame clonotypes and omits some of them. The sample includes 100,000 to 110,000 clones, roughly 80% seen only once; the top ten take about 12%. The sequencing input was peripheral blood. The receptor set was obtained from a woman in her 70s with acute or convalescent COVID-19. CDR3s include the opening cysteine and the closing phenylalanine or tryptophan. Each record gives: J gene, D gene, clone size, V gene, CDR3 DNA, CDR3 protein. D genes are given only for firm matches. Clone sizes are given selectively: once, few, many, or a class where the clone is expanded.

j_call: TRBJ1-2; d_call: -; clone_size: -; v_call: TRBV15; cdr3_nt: TGTGCCACCAGCAGAGAAGAGGGGGATGGCTACACCTTC; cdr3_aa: CATSREEGDGYTF
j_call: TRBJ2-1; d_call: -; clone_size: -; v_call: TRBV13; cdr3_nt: TGTGCCAGCAGGAGAAGCTCCTACAATGAGCAGTTCTTC; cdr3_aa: CASRRSSYNEQFF
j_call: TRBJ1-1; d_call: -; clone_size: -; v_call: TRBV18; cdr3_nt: TGTGCCAGCTCACCATCTCGAACAGAAGAGAGTAAAGCTTTCTTT; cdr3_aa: CASSPSRTEESKAFF
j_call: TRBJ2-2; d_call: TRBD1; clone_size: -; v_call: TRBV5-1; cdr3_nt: TGCGCCAGCAGCCGACAGGGGGCAATCACCGGGGAGCTGTTTTTT; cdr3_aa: CASSRQGAITGELFF
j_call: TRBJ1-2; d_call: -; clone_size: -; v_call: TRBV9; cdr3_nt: TGTGCCAGCAGCGTAGACGGCGGGAGCTATGGCTACACCTTC; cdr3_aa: CASSVDGGSYGYTF
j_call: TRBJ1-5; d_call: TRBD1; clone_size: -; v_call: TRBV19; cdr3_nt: TGTGCCAGTAGTATACTTGGACAGGGGGAGGATCAGCCCCAGCATTTT; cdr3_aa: CASSILGQGEDQPQHF
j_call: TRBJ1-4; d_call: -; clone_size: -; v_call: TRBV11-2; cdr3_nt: TGTGCCAGCAGCTTATTTAGACAGCCCCAGGAAAAACTGTTTTTT; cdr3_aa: CASSLFRQPQEKLFF
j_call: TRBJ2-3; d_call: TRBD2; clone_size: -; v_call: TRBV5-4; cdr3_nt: TGTGCCAGCAGCTTGGCCTCGACTAGCGGGGCCACGCAGTATTTT; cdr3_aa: CASSLASTSGATQYF
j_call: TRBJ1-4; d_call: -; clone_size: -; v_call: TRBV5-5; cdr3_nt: TGTGCCAGCAGCTTGGGTTTTCGGAGGGATGAAAAACTGTTTTTT; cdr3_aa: CASSLGFRRDEKLFF
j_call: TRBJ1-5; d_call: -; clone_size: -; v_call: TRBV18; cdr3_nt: TGTGCCAGCTCAACGGGAGTTGGGGCCAATCAGCCCCAGCATTTT; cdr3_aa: CASSTGVGANQPQHF
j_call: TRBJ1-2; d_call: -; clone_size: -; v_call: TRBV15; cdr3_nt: TGTGCCACCAGCAGAGATCTAATCTATGGCTACACCTTC; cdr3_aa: CATSRDLIYGYTF
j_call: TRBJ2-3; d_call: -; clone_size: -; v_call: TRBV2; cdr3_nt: TGTGCCACCTGCGACGGACTATCAGATACGCAGTATTTT; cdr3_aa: CATCDGLSDTQYF
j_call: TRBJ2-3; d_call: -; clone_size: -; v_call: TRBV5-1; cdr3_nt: TGCGCCAGCAGATCGGGACTCCGCACAGATACGCAGTATTTT; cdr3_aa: CASRSGLRTDTQYF
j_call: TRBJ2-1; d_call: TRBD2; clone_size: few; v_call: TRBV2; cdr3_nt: TGTGCCAGCAGACTCTCGGGACTAGCGGGGGGCAATGAGCAGTTCTTC; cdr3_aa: CASRLSGLAGGNEQFF
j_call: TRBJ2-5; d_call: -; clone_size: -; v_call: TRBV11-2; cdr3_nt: TGTGCCAGCACCCTGGGGGCTCTCCAAGAGACCCAGTACTTC; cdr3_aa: CASTLGALQETQYF
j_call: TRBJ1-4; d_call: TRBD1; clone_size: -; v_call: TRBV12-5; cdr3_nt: TGTGCTAGTGGCCGGGGACAGGGCAATTCCGCTAATGAAAAACTGTTTTTT; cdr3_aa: CASGRGQGNSANEKLFF
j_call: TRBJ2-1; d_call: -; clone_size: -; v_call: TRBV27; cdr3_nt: TGTGCCAGCAGTACACCTGGACAGACCCTTCTCGACAATGAGCAGTTCTTC; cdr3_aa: CASSTPGQTLLDNEQFF
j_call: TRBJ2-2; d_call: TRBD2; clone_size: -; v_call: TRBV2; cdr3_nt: TGTGCCGGTCGGGGAGCGGGGGGATCCGGGGAGCTGTTTTTT; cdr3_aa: CAGRGAGGSGELFF
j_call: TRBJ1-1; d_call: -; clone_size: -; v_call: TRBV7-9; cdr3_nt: TGTGCCAGCAGCTTAGAGTCACTGATCACTGAAGCTTTCTTT; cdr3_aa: CASSLESLITEAFF
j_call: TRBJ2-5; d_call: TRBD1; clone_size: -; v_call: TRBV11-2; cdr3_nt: TGTGCCAGCAGCTCCGGGACAGCATCCGAGACCCAGTACTTC; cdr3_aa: CASSSGTASETQYF
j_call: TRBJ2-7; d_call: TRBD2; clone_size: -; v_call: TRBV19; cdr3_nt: TGTGCCAGTAGCCTGGGACTAGCGGGGGGCTACGAGCAGTACTTC; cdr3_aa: CASSLGLAGGYEQYF
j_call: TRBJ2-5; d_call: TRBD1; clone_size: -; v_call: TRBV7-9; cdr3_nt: TGTGCCAGCAGCTTGGACAGGGCCACCCAGTACTTC; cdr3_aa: CASSLDRATQYF
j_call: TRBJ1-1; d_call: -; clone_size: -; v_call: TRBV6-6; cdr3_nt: TGTGCCAGCAGTTACGTGACTCGGGGCACTGAAGCTTTCTTT; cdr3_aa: CASSYVTRGTEAFF
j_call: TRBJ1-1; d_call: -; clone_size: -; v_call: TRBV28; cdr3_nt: TGTGCCAGCAGTTTTCCGGAGAATCGGGCTTTCTTT; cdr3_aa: CASSFPENRAFF
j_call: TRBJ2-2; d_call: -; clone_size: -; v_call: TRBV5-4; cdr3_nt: TGTGCCAGCAGCAGGCCGGGACTGCTAGAGGAGCTGTTTTTT; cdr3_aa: CASSRPGLLEELFF
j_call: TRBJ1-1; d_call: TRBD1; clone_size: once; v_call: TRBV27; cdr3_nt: TGTGCCAGCAGTTTAGGGACAGGGATAACCTCCACTGAAGCTTTCTTT; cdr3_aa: CASSLGTGITSTEAFF
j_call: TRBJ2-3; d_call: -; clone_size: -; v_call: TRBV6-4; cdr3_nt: TGTGCCAGCAGTGACTCAGTAGTGACTACAGATACGCAGTATTTT; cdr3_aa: CASSDSVVTTDTQYF
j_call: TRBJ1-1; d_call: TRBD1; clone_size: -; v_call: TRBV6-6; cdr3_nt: TGTGCCAGCACTACACAGGGGGGGCCGGGGACTGAAGCTTTCTTT; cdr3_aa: CASTTQGGPGTEAFF
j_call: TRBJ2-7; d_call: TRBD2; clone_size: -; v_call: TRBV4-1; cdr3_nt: TGCGCCAGCAGCCATAGCGGGACCTCTTACGAGCAGTACTTC; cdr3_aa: CASSHSGTSYEQYF
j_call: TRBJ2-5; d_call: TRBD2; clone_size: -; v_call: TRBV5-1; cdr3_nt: TGCGCCAGCAGCGCCCAGAAGGCTAGCGGGGGGCAAGAGACCCAGTACTTC; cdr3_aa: CASSAQKASGGQETQYF
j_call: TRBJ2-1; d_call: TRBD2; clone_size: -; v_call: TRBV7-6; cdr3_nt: TGTGCCAGCAGCGGTCGGGCGGGAGGGAGCACCTACAATGAGCAGTTCTTC; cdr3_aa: CASSGRAGGSTYNEQFF
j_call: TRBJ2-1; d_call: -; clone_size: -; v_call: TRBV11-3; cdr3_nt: TGTGCCAGCAGCTTGGGGACGACGGAGGGTGGGGAGCAGTTCTTC; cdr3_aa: CASSLGTTEGGEQFF
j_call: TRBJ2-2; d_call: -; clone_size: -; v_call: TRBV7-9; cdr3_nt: TGTGCCAGCAGCTTAGGGCCAGCGGGCACCGGGGAGCTGTTTTTT; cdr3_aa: CASSLGPAGTGELFF
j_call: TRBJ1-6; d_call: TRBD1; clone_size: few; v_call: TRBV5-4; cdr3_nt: TGTGCCAGCTACCCCTCCGGGACAGCGAGCTCCTATAATTCACCCCTCCACTTT; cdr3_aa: CASYPSGTASSYNSPLHF
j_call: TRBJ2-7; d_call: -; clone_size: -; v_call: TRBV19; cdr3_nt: TGTGCCAGTAGGCAAGGGACATCGCAGGGCGAGCAGTACTTC; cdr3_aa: CASRQGTSQGEQYF
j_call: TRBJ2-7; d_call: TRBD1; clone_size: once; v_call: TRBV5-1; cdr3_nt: TGCGCCAGCAGCTTGGAGGGACAGGGGGCGGGAGAGCAGTACTTC; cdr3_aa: CASSLEGQGAGEQYF
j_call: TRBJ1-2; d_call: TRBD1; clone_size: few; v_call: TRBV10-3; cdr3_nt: TGTGCCATCCGGGACAGAGCTAACTATGGCTACACCTTC; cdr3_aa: CAIRDRANYGYTF
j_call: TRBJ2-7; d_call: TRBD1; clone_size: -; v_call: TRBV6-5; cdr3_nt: TGTGCCAGCAGAGATCTGACGGGACAGATCTACGAGCAGTACTTC; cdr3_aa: CASRDLTGQIYEQYF
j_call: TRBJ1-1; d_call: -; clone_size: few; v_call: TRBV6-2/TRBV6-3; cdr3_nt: TGTGCCAGCAGTCCCTTCGGGGTTGAAGCTTTCTTT; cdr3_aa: CASSPFGVEAFF
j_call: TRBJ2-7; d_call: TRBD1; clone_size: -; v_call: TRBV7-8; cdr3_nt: TGTGCCAGCAGCTTAGATGAGGGGGCCGGAGCAAGCGAGCAGTACTTC; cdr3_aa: CASSLDEGAGASEQYF
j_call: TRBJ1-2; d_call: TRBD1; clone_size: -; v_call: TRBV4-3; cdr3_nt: TGCGCCAGCAGCCACGGGACAGGGGAGTCGGGCTACACCTTC; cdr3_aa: CASSHGTGESGYTF
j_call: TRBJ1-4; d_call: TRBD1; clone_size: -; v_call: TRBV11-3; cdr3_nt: TGTGCCAGCAACGACAGGGGGCGCGCAACTAATGAAAAACTGTTTTTT; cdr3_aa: CASNDRGRATNEKLFF
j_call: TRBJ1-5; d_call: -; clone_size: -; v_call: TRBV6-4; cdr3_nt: TGTGCCAGCCCGCTCGAGGGCCCAAGAGGGTCTAATCAGCCCCAGCATTTT; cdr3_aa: CASPLEGPRGSNQPQHF
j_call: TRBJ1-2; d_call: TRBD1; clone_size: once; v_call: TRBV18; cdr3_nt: TGTGCCAGCTCACCCACGACAGGGGACTATGGCTACACCTTC; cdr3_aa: CASSPTTGDYGYTF
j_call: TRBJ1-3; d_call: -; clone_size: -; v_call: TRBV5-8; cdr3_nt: TGTGCCAGCAGCCTACAGGGAACTGGAAACACCATATATTTT; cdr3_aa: CASSLQGTGNTIYF
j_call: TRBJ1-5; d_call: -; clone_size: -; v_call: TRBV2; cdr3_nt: TGTGCCAGCAGTGAATTAGGAGGCAATCAGCCCCAGCATTTT; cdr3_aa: CASSELGGNQPQHF